The source of this TCR beta chain is a study of graft-versus-host responses after intestinal transplantation. About the study: Transplant recipients had multivisceral, liver-intestinal, or isolated intestinal grafts. Anti-thymocyte globulin served as induction for all recipients, who then took tacrolimus and steroids for roughly 3 years.

V lost 7 bases and J lost 1; bases outside the gene matches: 2. The CDR3 spans 13 residues. Looked up from germline, CDR1 is SGHRS and CDR2 is YFSETQ. Study-level points and caveats: Early post-transplant HvG declines showed an association with peak circulating GvH clone levels. Subjects displaying graft-donor T cell macrochimerism possessed elevated graft-versus-host to host-versus-graft clonal ratios inside allografts.

Using immunoSEQ multiplex PCR, the repertoire was profiled, and TCRdb retains in-frame clones only, with some absent. The sample holds 130,000 to 150,000 clones, nearly 95% seen once. Concerning this clone: As yet, its antigen is unknown.

This receptor was taken from a human donor who received an intestinal transplant. The chain employs TRBV5-1 and TRBJ2-7; 10 bases are a match to TRBD2. Sample: unstimulated CD4+ T cells sorted from spleen or lymph node cells, taken before intestinal transplant. The CDR3 sequence: CASATSGSYEQYF. Here the CDR3 DNA reads TGCGCCAGCGCGACTAGCGGGTCCTACGAGCAGTACTTC.